The next 9 T cell receptor beta chains were all read from a single sample in a study of T cell responses to AZD1222 COVID-19 vaccine. Measured with immunoSEQ multiplex PCR; TCRdb has only the in-frame clones, and not every one. Of some 86,000 clones listed, around 92% are singletons. The sequencing used peripheral blood, collected on day 0 of AZD1222 vaccination. Receptors originate from an adult in good health.

The chain combines TRBV24-1 with TRBJ2-1; TRBD1 agrees at 8 bases. CDR3 length: 15 residues. Germline V CDR1 and CDR2: KGHDR, SFDVKD. The ends lost 10 bases at V and 6 bases at J; junction bases unmatched: 13. The CDR3, as DNA: TGTGCCACTTCCCTGCAGGGGGCGGGCAGCAATGAGCAGTTCTTC. Amino acids: CATSLQGAGSNEQFF.

The chain is built from TRBV18 and TRBJ2-3; perhaps TRBD2 as D (5 bases). Germline lookup yields CDR1 KGHSH and CDR2 LQKENI. The ends were cut back, 3 bases at V and 0 bases at J, with 10 bases in the middle. The CDR3 spans 15 residues. This CDR3 is CASSPNSVSTDTQYF. CDR3 bases: TGTGCCAGCTCACCTAATAGCGTCAGCACAGATACGCAGTATTTT.

This chain connects TRBV24-1 to TRBJ2-5; D remains ambiguous. This CDR3 region has 14 residues. V was shortened by 5 bases and J by 8 bases, with 17 bases between the two germline ends. Germline lookup yields CDR1 KGHDR and CDR2 SFDVKD. This CDR3 reads CATSGLEPAGTQYF. For the CDR3, the DNA is TGTGCCACCAGTGGCCTGGAGCCGGCCGGAACCCAGTACTTC.

This sequence joins TRBV19 and TRBJ2-1; D may correspond to TRBD1 or TRBD2 (6 bases each). The germline V gene has CDR1 LNHDA and CDR2 SQIVND (reference sequence). The V gene lost 5 bases and the J gene lost 7 bases, with 12 bases spanning the gap. The CDR3 loop spans 13 amino acids. The CDR3 sequence is CASSHRGGNEQFF. CDR3 nucleotide sequence: TGTGCCAGTAGTCACCGAGGGGGGAATGAGCAGTTCTTC.

CDR3 loop: CASMQLQGQPQHF. The CDR3 DNA reads as TGTGCCAGCATGCAACTGCAGGGTCAGCCCCAGCATTTT. The rearrangement uses TRBV6-5 and TRBJ1-5, with a possible D match to TRBD1 (5 bases). Trimming removed 7 bases at V and 6 bases at J, with 13 bases between. CDR1 is MNHEY and CDR2 is SVGAGI in the germline V gene. The CDR3 covers 13 residues.

The chain carries TRBV28 and TRBJ2-5; D unclear. The CDR3 is 12 amino acids. The V and J ends lost 6 bases and 3 bases respectively, with 8 bases between them. CDR1 MDHEN and CDR2 SYDVKM come from the germline V gene. As DNA, the CDR3 is TGTGCCAGCAGCGCGCATAAAGAGACCCAGTACTTC. Translation gives CASSAHKETQYF.

This chain joins TRBV28 and TRBJ2-1, with TRBD2 identical over 8 bases. J gave up 7 bases and V 4 bases, and 12 bases lay outside the gene matches. Germline CDR1 is MDHEN and CDR2 is SYDVKM. This CDR3 has 16 amino acids. The CDR3 DNA follows: TGTGCCAGCAGTTCAAGCGGATTCGAGCGGGAGAATGAGCAGTTCTTC. Protein sequence: CASSSSGFERENEQFF.

The V gene is TRBV5-1, the J gene TRBJ2-1; 7 nucleotides agree with TRBD2. The junction had 14 bases not matched to a gene; V was cut back by 6 bases and J by 8 bases. CDR3 length: 15 amino acids. Germline CDR1 SGHRS, CDR2 YFSETQ. The chain's CDR3 is CASTRESTSRDEQFF. In DNA, the CDR3 is TGCGCCAGCACCCGAGAATCGACTAGCCGGGATGAGCAGTTCTTC.

The CDR3 DNA reads as TGTGCCAGCAGCTTTAGACAGGGAGCCATCAATGAGCAGTTCTTC. Encoded protein: CASSFRQGAINEQFF. The V call is TRBV7-9, the J call TRBJ2-1; TRBD1 aligns across 7 bases. Germline-derived CDR1 and CDR2 are SEHNR and FQNEAQ (reference sequence). This CDR3 has 15 residues. V was clipped by 3 bases and J by 6 bases; unmatched bases: 8.